This TCR beta chain is from a study of T cells in Graves' hyperthyroidism and ophthalmopathy. Amplified TCR beta CDR3 regions came from RNA transcripts. The primer set for the first-round RT-PCR of the TCR CDR3 was HTBI. MiXCR, run by TCRdb on the multiplex PCR reads, gives a single entry per CDR3 protein. The sample contains approximately 630,000 distinct CDR3 sequences, around 15% of which appear only once. This clonotype was counted between two and nine times. CDR1 is SGHDN and CDR2 is FVKESK in the germline V gene. Trimming cost V 1 base and J 6 bases, with 14 bases left between them. CDR3 size: 15 residues.

Sequencing was performed on blood. This chain uses TRBV14 with TRBJ2-3; either TRBD1 or TRBD2 may fit D (5 bases each). This receptor was obtained from a woman younger than 45 with Graves' hyperthyroidism. The CDR3 loop is CASSQVEGSADTQYF. The CDR3 DNA follows: TGTGCCAGCAGCCAAGTCGAGGGGTCCGCGGATACGCAGTATTTT.